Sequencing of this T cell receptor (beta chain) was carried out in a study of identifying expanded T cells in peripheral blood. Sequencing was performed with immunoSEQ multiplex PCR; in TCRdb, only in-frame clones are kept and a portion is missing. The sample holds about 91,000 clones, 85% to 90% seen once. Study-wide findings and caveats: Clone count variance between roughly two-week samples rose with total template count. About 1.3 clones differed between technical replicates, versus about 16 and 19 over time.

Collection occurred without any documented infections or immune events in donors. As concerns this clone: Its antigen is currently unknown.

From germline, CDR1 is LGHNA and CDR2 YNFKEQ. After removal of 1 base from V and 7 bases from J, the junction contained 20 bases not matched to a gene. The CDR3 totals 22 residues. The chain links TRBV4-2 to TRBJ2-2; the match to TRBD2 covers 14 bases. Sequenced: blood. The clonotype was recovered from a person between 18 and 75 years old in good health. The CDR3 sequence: CASSQVASTSGRARVSDGELFF. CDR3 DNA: TGTGCCAGCAGCCAAGTGGCTTCGACTAGCGGGAGGGCCCGGGTTTCGGACGGGGAGCTGTTTTTT.